These 6 T cell receptor beta chains share one sample of origin, sequenced in a study of shared clonotypes between healthy human individuals. Libraries were prepared by immunoSEQ multiplex PCR; TCRdb keeps only in-frame clonotypes and omits some of them. The data contain around 1.9 million clones, more than 85% of them singletons. CD45RO-negative cells were positively selected for CCR7, leaving out terminally differentiated effector memory CD45RA+ cells. The sequencing sample was made of naive CD8+ T cells from PBMCs. The receptor set was obtained from a man aged 18 to 29 in good health. Some clones in this sample may be carry-over from other donors' samples.

With respect to this clone: Distinct nucleotide sequences in the sample also encode this CDR3. The V gene is TRBV28, the J gene TRBJ2-7; 8 bases agree with TRBD1. Germline values: CDR1 MDHEN, CDR2 SYDVKM. The V and J ends lost 3 bases and 3 bases, in that order; junction bases with no gene match: 1. This CDR3 is built from 13 residues. The CDR3 region has the DNA TGTGCCAGCAGTTTGACAGGGGTCTACGAGCAGTACTTC. Translation gives CASSLTGVYEQYF. Looking up the rest from reference TRBV28 and TRBJ2-7 gives the full variable domain: DVKVTQSSRYLVKRTGEKVFLECVQDMDHENMFWYRQDPGLGLRLIYFSYDVKMKEKGDIPEGYSVSREKKERFSLILESASTNQTSMYLCASSLTGVYEQYFGPGTRLTVT.

The chain carries TRBV4-3 and TRBJ2-7; D might be TRBD1 (5 bases). The V gene's germline CDR1 is LGHNA and CDR2 YSLEER. Trimming removed 0 bases from V and 2 bases from J, with 11 bases in between. The CDR3 length is 15 residues. In nucleotides, the CDR3 is TGCGCCAGCAGCCAAGATAGGGGTAGGGCCTACGAGCAGTACTTC. Protein: CASSQDRGRAYEQYF.

This rearrangement joins TRBV9 to TRBJ2-3; D unclear. Trimming removed 0 bases at V and 0 bases at J, with 11 bases between. CDR3 length equals 16 residues. The germline gives CDR1 SGDLS, CDR2 YYNGEE. The CDR3 reads CASSVVGFGSTDTQYF. The DNA for the CDR3 is TGTGCCAGCAGCGTAGTGGGGTTCGGCAGCACAGATACGCAGTATTTT.

This chain joins TRBV4-3 and TRBJ1-2, with D hard to call. The V end lost 0 bases, the J end lost 4 bases, and 12 bases lay between the germline ends. This CDR3 region has 15 residues. Germline values: CDR1 LGHNA, CDR2 YSLEER. As DNA, the CDR3 is TGCGCCAGCAGCCAAGATAGAGTATTTCTCTATGGCTACACCTTC. This gives the protein CASSQDRVFLYGYTF.

V and J are TRBV13 and TRBJ1-3; no clear D. The CDR3 covers 16 residues. In germline, CDR1 is PRHDT, CDR2 FYEKMQ (reference sequence). Trimming stripped 3 bases from V and 0 bases from J, with 12 bases between. Written as DNA, the CDR3 is TGTGCCAGCAGCTTTTCTCAGGTTAACTCTGGAAACACCATATATTTT. The encoded protein is CASSFSQVNSGNTIYF.

The CDR3 reads CASSFFEGASTDTQYF. CDR3 DNA: TGTGCCAGCAGCTTTTTTGAGGGGGCGAGCACAGATACGCAGTATTTT. The V call is TRBV7-6, the J call TRBJ2-3, with TRBD1 matching 7 bases. The CDR3 has 16 amino acids. Germline trimming cut 3 bases from V and 0 bases from J; bases unmatched to any gene: 6. Germline V gene lookup returns CDR1 SGHVS and CDR2 FNYEAQ.